The T cell receptor (beta chain) described here comes from a study of shared clonotypes between healthy human individuals. On the study more broadly: The plates for each donor numbered three CD4 naive, three CD4 memory, two CD8 naive and one CD8 memory. The study, taken as a whole, reports: In general, naive subsets displayed greater estimated richness than memory subsets did.

The material for each subset, its genomic DNA, was split evenly across several immunoSEQ plates. The assay was immunoSEQ multiplex PCR, and TCRdb's table has in-frame clones only and misses some. The sample includes about 1.1 million clones, 78% of them seen just once. The length of the CDR3 is 15 residues. In germline, CDR1 is MDHEN, CDR2 SYDVKM. J lost 7 bases, V lost 6 bases, and 7 bases had no gene match. As regards this clone: Its antigen is unidentified.

The J gene is TRBJ2-1, the V gene TRBV28; 12 nucleotides align to TRBD2. Sequencing input: memory CD4+ T cells from PBMCs. The subset here: CD45RA-negative fraction. The clonotype originates from a man between 18 and 29 years old in good health. Some clones in this sample may be carry-over from other donors' samples. CDR3 sequence reads: CASSLRTSGINEQFF. CDR3 in DNA: TGTGCCAGCAGCCTAAGGACTAGCGGGATAAATGAGCAGTTCTTC.